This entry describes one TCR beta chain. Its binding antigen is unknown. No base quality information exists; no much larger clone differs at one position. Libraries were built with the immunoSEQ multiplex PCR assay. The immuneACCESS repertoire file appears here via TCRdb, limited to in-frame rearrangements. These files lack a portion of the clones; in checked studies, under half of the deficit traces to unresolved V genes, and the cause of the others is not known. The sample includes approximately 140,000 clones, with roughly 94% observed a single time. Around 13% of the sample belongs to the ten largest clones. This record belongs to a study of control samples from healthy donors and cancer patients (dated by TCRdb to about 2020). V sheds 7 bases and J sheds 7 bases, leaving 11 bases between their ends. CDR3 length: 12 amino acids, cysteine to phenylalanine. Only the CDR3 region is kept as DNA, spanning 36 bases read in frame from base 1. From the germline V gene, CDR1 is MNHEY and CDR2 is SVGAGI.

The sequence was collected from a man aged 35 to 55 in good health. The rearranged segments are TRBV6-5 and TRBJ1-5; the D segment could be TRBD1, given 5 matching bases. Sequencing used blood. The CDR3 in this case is CASTIKGQPQHF. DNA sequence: TGTGCCAGCACAATCAAGGGGCAGCCCCAGCATTTT.